The 9 T cell receptor beta chains reported below all come from one sample, sequenced in a study of T cell responses to AZD1222 COVID-19 vaccine. Sequencing was performed with immunoSEQ multiplex PCR; in TCRdb, only in-frame clones are kept and a portion is missing. The repertoire consists of approximately 90,000 clones, with more than 90% occurring once and the leading ten covering approximately 3%. Sequences were derived from peripheral blood, sampled on day 0 of AZD1222 vaccination. The receptors were sampled from an adult in good health.

This rearrangement joins TRBV7-9 to TRBJ2-7; D may correspond to TRBD1 or TRBD2 (5 bases each). Germline-derived CDR1 and CDR2 are SEHNR and FQNEAQ (reference sequence). The V gene lost 5 bases and the J gene lost 2 bases, with 19 bases spanning the gap. This CDR3 contains 16 residues. The CDR3 loop reads CASSTAPGTVAYEQYF. In nucleotides, the CDR3 is TGTGCCAGCAGCACGGCCCCCGGGACGGTCGCCTACGAGCAGTACTTC. Drawing the rest from reference TRBV7-9 and TRBJ2-7, the complete variable domain is DTGVSQNPRHKITKRGQNVTFRCDPISEHNRLYWYRQTLGQGPEFLTYFQNEAQLEKSRLLSDRFSAERPKGSFSTLEIQRTEQGDSAMYLCASSTAPGTVAYEQYFGPGTRLTVT.

The V call is TRBV9, the J call TRBJ2-1; the D call may be TRBD1 or TRBD2 (5 bases each). The V gene's germline CDR1 is SGDLS and CDR2 YYNGEE. V was shortened by 2 bases and J by 5 bases, with 11 bases between the two germline ends. The CDR3 consists of 14 residues. CDR3 loop: CASSVSGDDNEQFF. DNA of the CDR3: TGTGCCAGCAGCGTTTCCGGGGACGACAATGAGCAGTTCTTC.

V and J are TRBV7-9 and TRBJ2-3; 7 nucleotides agree with TRBD1. J lost 5 bases, V lost 9 bases, and 2 bases had no gene match. Germline V gene lookup returns CDR1 SEHNR and CDR2 FQNEAQ (reference sequence). The CDR3 has 11 residues. The CDR3 loop reads CASQGEDTQYF. As DNA, the CDR3 is TGTGCCAGTCAGGGGGAAGATACGCAGTATTTT. Using reference TRBV7-9 and TRBJ2-3 for the parts outside the CDR3, the full variable domain is DTGVSQNPRHKITKRGQNVTFRCDPISEHNRLYWYRQTLGQGPEFLTYFQNEAQLEKSRLLSDRFSAERPKGSFSTLEIQRTEQGDSAMYLCASQGEDTQYFGPGTRLTVL.

This chain uses TRBV2 with TRBJ2-7; perhaps TRBD1 as D (5 bases). The CDR3 spans 14 residues. The germline CDR1 and CDR2 sequences are SNHLY and FYNNEI. V shed 5 bases and J shed 2 bases, with 13 bases lying between them. CDR3: CASSRGSNTYEQYF. CDR3 DNA sequence: TGTGCCAGCAGTAGGGGTTCTAACACCTACGAGCAGTACTTC.

This chain connects TRBV2 to TRBJ2-7, with D maybe TRBD1 (5 bases). The CDR3 runs 13 residues. CDR1 is SNHLY, CDR2 FYNNEI, per germline. V was trimmed by 2 bases and J by 6 bases, leaving 11 bases between them. The CDR3 DNA reads as TGTGCCAGCAGTGAACAGGGTCAGGCCGAGCAGTACTTC. Translation: CASSEQGQAEQYF.

This chain links TRBV4-1 with TRBJ1-2; D might be TRBD1 (5 bases). CDR3 length: 15 residues. Trimming removed 1 base from V and 4 bases from J, with 13 bases in between. The germline CDR1 and CDR2 sequences are MGHRA and YSYEKL. The CDR3 here is CASSQVLAGTYGYTF. The CDR3 DNA follows: TGCGCCAGCAGCCAAGTTTTGGCAGGGACCTATGGCTACACCTTC.

V usage is TRBV6-5 and J usage is TRBJ1-1; the D is unclear. This CDR3 region has 13 residues. The germline V gene has CDR1 MNHEY and CDR2 SVGAGI. Trimming cost V 5 bases and J 10 bases, with 17 bases left between them. The CDR3, as DNA: TGTGCCAGCAGTCCCCCGTTTCCTTCGAGAGCTTTCTTT. The encoded protein is CASSPPFPSRAFF.

This clone came up a few times. This same CDR3 is encoded by further DNA sequences in the sample. The gene calls are TRBV11-2 and TRBJ1-1; D gene uncertain. The CDR3 length is 14 residues. V was shortened by 3 bases and J by 0 bases, with 8 bases between the two germline ends. Germline V gene data show CDR1 as SGHAT and CDR2 as FQNNGV. The CDR3 DNA follows: TGTGCCAGCAGCTTTGAGAGCATGAACACTGAAGCTTTCTTT. Amino acids: CASSFESMNTEAFF.

This chain joins TRBV19 and TRBJ2-7, with TRBD1 matching over 10 bases. Trimming removed 5 bases from V and 3 bases from J; junction bases left unmatched: 7. Germline V gene data show CDR1 as LNHDA and CDR2 as SQIVND (reference sequence). The CDR3 has 15 residues. In DNA form, the CDR3 reads TGTGCCAGTAGTCGACAGGGGGCAGCCAACTACGAGCAGTACTTC. Translated: CASSRQGAANYEQYF.